This T cell receptor beta chain was retrieved from a study of PD-1 blockade in classical Hodgkin lymphoma. Study-wide background: Patients were dosed intravenously with nivolumab at 3 mg/kg every 2 weeks. Study-wide findings and caveats: Reports indicated that newly diagnosed patients had lower baseline TCR diversity than healthy donors did. By C4D1, diversity of CD4+ TCRs had risen significantly, whereas that of CD8+ TCRs had not.

As to this clone: The antigen is undetermined.

The table came from immunoSEQ multiplex PCR; TCRdb's copy has only in-frame clones and leaves some out. The sample has more than 90,000 clones, around 89% seen once; the top ten hold around 6.6%. Following autologous stem cell transplantation, relapse occurred in every patient, and exposure to brentuximab vedotin varied. V lost 8 bases, J lost 1 base, and 15 bases lay in between. Germline assignment: CDR1 LNHNV and CDR2 YYDKDF (reference sequence). There are 15 residues in the CDR3. The sequence came from a human donor with classical Hodgkin lymphoma. The material was peripheral blood mononuclear cells (PBMCs), obtained before the second cycle of nivolumab. The chain carries TRBV15 and TRBJ1-5, with TRBD1 as a possible D gene (5 bases). The CDR3 DNA follows: TGTGCCACCGGCCGGGGCATCGGAAGCAATCAGCCCCAGCATTTT. As protein: CATGRGIGSNQPQHF. The variable domain in full, completed from reference TRBV15 and TRBJ1-5, reads DAMVIQNPRYQVTQFGKPVTLSCSQTLNHNVMYWYQQKSSQAPKLLFHYYDKDFNNEADTPDNFQSRRPNTSFCFLDIRSPGLGDTAMYLCATGRGIGSNQPQHFGDGTRLSIL.